A single sample is the source of the 5 T cell receptor beta chains below, sequenced in a study of technical replicates of blood from several donors. This table comes from immunoSEQ multiplex PCR, and its TCRdb copy is limited to in-frame clones, with some not included. The sample shows 75,000 to 100,000 clones, about 95% of them seen only once. The specimen sequenced was T cells isolated from PBMCs. The source of these receptors is a human donor in good health.

This chain links TRBV11-2 with TRBJ2-1, with 7 nucleotides matching TRBD2. Germline V gene sequence: CDR1 SGHAT, CDR2 FQNNGV. The junction had 6 bases not matched to a gene; V was cut back by 1 base and J by 6 bases. The CDR3 runs 15 residues. The CDR3 reads CASSLVRTRSNEQFF. For the CDR3, the DNA is TGTGCCAGCAGCTTAGTTAGGACTAGGAGCAATGAGCAGTTCTTC.

This clone occurred once. This chain links TRBV4-1 with TRBJ2-1; D gene unclear. The CDR3 runs to 15 residues. The germline CDR1 and CDR2 sequences are MGHRA and YSYEKL. The germline V and J ends were trimmed by 0 bases and 14 bases, with 20 bases remaining between them. The CDR3 reads CASSQDTSSMFEEFF. DNA of the CDR3: TGCGCCAGCAGCCAAGATACGAGTAGTATGTTTGAAGAGTTCTTC.

The genes are TRBV11-2 and TRBJ2-1; 9 bases fit TRBD1. Germline values: CDR1 SGHAT, CDR2 FQNNGV. V shed 2 bases, J shed 5 bases, and the junction held 4 bases outside the gene matches. The CDR3 contains 15 residues. The CDR3 is CASSLTGQGHNEQFF. In DNA, the CDR3 is TGTGCCAGCAGCTTAACGGGACAGGGACACAATGAGCAGTTCTTC.

The CDR3 DNA reads as TGTGCCAGTAGAACAGGGGTTACCTACAATGAGCAGTTCTTC. Encoded protein: CASRTGVTYNEQFF. This sequence joins TRBV6-5 and TRBJ2-1; TRBD1 matches 7 bases. The CDR3 consists of 14 residues. Unmatched junction bases numbered 7, after V lost 9 bases and J lost 2 bases. Germline-derived CDR1 and CDR2 are MNHEY and SVGAGI.

This chain connects TRBV10-1 to TRBJ2-7; 9 bases align to TRBD1. V was clipped by 6 bases and J by 2 bases; unmatched bases: 2. This CDR3 has 13 amino acids. The germline V gene encodes CDR1 WNHNN and CDR2 SYGVQD (reference sequence). CDR3 bases: TGCGCCAGCAGCCGGGACAGGGCCTACGAGCAGTACTTC. It translates to CASSRDRAYEQYF.